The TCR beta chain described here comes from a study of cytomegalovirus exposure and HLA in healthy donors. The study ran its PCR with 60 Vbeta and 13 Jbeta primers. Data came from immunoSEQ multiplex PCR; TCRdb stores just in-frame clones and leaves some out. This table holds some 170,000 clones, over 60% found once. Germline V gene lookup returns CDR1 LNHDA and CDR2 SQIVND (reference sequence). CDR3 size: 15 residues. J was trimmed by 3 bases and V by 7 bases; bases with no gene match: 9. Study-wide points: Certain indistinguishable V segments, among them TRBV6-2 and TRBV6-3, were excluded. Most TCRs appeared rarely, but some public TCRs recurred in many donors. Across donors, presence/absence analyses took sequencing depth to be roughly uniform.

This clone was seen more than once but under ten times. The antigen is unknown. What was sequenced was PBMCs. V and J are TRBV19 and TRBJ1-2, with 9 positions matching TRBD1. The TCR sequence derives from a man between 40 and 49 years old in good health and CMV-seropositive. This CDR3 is CASTTRQGVDYGYTF. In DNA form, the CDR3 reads TGTGCCAGTACCACTCGACAGGGGGTGGACTATGGCTACACCTTC.